This T cell receptor beta chain was identified during a study of blood T cell repertoires in COVID-19. On the study more broadly: PBMCs, B-cell-depleted T cells, or T cells provided the cDNA or gDNA that made up the material.

This CDR3 spans 17 amino acids. V shed 3 bases, J shed 3 bases, and the junction held 7 bases outside the gene matches. Per the germline V gene, CDR1 is LGHDT and CDR2 is YNNKEL (reference sequence). All enrollees were roughly 18 to 95 years old and from roughly 22 US areas. Cohorts were assigned according to the clinical history that participants reported. In the 2 weeks before study entry, exposed participants met a COVID-19 case, which was PCR-confirmed or clinician-diagnosed. The data were produced by immunoSEQ multiplex PCR, yet TCRdb's version contains in-frame clones alone and is incomplete. The sample comprises about 300,000 clones, about 90% of which are singletons, and 2.5% to 3.5% rests with the top ten.

The sequence derives from a woman between 45 and 60 years old who had been exposed to COVID-19. Sequences were obtained from PBMCs or T cells enriched from blood (not recorded which). This rearrangement joins TRBV3-1 (or the pseudogene TRBV3-2) to TRBJ2-1; TRBD2 agrees at 11 bases. This CDR3 is CASSQEKTSGNYNEQFF. Written as DNA, the CDR3 is TGTGCCAGCAGCCAGGAAAAGACTAGCGGGAACTACAATGAGCAGTTCTTC.